This entry lists 31 T cell receptor beta chains sequenced from one sample in a study of T cell responses to AZD1222 COVID-19 vaccine (dated by TCRdb to the early 2020s). Reading the label with the study, this specimen's time point is: baseline before first vaccination. Library method: the immunoSEQ multiplex PCR assay. What TCRdb holds here is the immuneACCESS table cut down to in-frame rearrangements. Part of the clones is not present; checked against another copy, under half of the missing clones reflect an unresolved V gene, and the others are unexplained. The sample has roughly 140,000 clones on record, 90% of them singletons. The leading ten clones occupy around 3.5% of the sample. The specimen comprised peripheral blood, sampled on day 0 of AZD1222 vaccination. These receptors were collected from an adult in good health.

This chain joins TRBV3-1 (or the pseudogene TRBV3-2) and TRBJ1-4, with TRBD1 matching 11 bases. The CDR3 spans 16 residues. Trimming cost V 8 bases and J 1 base; bases outside gene matches: 6. Germline lookup yields CDR1 LGHDT and CDR2 YNNKEL (reference sequence). The CDR3 loop is CASRGTGGITNEKLFF. DNA for the CDR3: TGTGCCAGCCGCGGGACAGGGGGAATAACTAATGAAAAACTGTTTTTT.

This chain uses TRBV10-3 with TRBJ1-3; 8 nucleotides agree with TRBD1. Germline CDR1 ENHRY, CDR2 SYGVKD. The CDR3 length is 15 residues. With 6 bases clipped from V and 6 bases from J, the junction kept 10 bases outside the gene matches. For the CDR3, the DNA is TGTGCCATCAGCAAAGGGACAGGTGGTGAAAACACCATATATTTT. Translating gives CAISKGTGGENTIYF.

The rearrangement joins TRBV7-9 to TRBJ1-2; maybe TRBD1 (5 bases). There are 14 residues in the CDR3. V lost 4 bases, J lost 5 bases, and 14 bases lay in between. Germline lookup yields CDR1 SEHNR and CDR2 FQNEAQ (reference sequence). CDR3 sequence: CASSSGGEAYGYTF. CDR3 sequence (DNA): TGTGCCAGCAGCTCGGGAGGGGAGGCATATGGCTACACCTTC. Complete variable domain (other parts from reference TRBV7-9 and TRBJ1-2): DTGVSQNPRHKITKRGQNVTFRCDPISEHNRLYWYRQTLGQGPEFLTYFQNEAQLEKSRLLSDRFSAERPKGSFSTLEIQRTEQGDSAMYLCASSSGGEAYGYTFGSGTRLTVV.

The V gene is TRBV10-3, the J gene TRBJ1-1; 9 nucleotides line up with TRBD1. Germline CDR1 reads ENHRY; CDR2 reads SYGVKD. V dropped 7 bases and J dropped 1; count of bases not matched to a gene: 7. This CDR3 comprises 15 residues. The CDR3 sequence is CAITDGQGTNTEAFF. The CDR3, as DNA: TGTGCCATCACCGACGGACAGGGGACGAACACTGAAGCTTTCTTT.

This chain uses TRBV7-7 with TRBJ2-5, with 15 bases identical to TRBD2. Trimming cost V 6 bases and J 5 bases; bases outside gene matches: 7. CDR3 length equals 16 residues. Germline values: CDR1 SSHAT, CDR2 FNYEAQ (reference sequence). CDR3 sequence: CASSRTSGGARETQYF. The CDR3 DNA is TGTGCCAGCAGTAGGACTAGCGGGGGGGCAAGGGAGACCCAGTACTTC. The whole variable domain, remainder taken from reference TRBV7-7 and TRBJ2-5, is GAGVSQSPRYKVTKRGQDVTLRCDPISSHATLYWYQQALGQGPEFLTYFNYEAQPDKSGLPSDRFSAERPEGSISTLTIQRTEQRDSAMYRCASSRTSGGARETQYFGPGTRLLVL.

With respect to this clone: The junction differs from germline at one of its ends, possibly a read error. This chain joins TRBV7-7 and TRBJ1-1; D might be TRBD1 (5 bases). Germline V gene data show CDR1 as SSHAT and CDR2 as FNYEAQ (reference sequence). The CDR3 totals 19 residues. The CDR3 DNA follows: TGTGCTAGCAGCTTAGAGGAGGGGACCCCCCGGAGGATGAACACTGAAGCTTTCTTT. Protein: CASSLEEGTPRRMNTEAFF.

The chain uses TRBV11-2 and TRBJ2-1; possibly TRBD1 or TRBD2 for D (5 bases each). Germline lookup yields CDR1 SGHAT and CDR2 FQNNGV. This CDR3 region has 15 residues. With 1 base removed from V and 2 bases from J, the gap between germline ends came to 9 bases. The CDR3, as DNA: TGTGCCAGCAGCTTAGGGGGGTGGCCCTACAATGAGCAGTTCTTC. Residues: CASSLGGWPYNEQFF.

The chain employs TRBV29-1 and TRBJ2-7; a weak D match, TRBD1 (6 bases). Germline lookup yields CDR1 SQVTM and CDR2 ANQGSEA. CDR3 length: 13 amino acids. V was clipped by 3 bases and J by 2 bases, with 11 bases between them. CDR3 sequence: CSVEADRPYEQYF. CDR3 DNA: TGCAGCGTTGAGGCGGACAGACCCTACGAGCAGTACTTC.

This rearrangement joins TRBV5-1 to TRBJ2-3; 8 bases fit TRBD2. Germline V gives CDR1 SGHRS, CDR2 YFSETQ. V lost 3 bases and J lost 7; bases outside the gene matches: 4. The CDR3 spans 13 residues. The CDR3 sequence: CASSSPGGNTQYF. DNA of the CDR3: TGCGCCAGCAGCTCCCCGGGGGGGAATACGCAGTATTTT. Full variable domain (remainder filled in from reference TRBV5-1 and TRBJ2-3): KAGVTQTPRYLIKTRGQQVTLSCSPISGHRSVSWYQQTPGQGLQFLFEYFSETQRNKGNFPGRFSGRQFSNSRSEMNVSTLELGDSALYLCASSSPGGNTQYFGPGTRLTVL.

This chain uses TRBV18 with TRBJ2-3; no firm D call. This CDR3 comprises 14 residues. In germline, CDR1 is KGHSH, CDR2 LQKENI. The germline V and J ends were trimmed by 2 bases and 0 bases, with 6 bases remaining between them. CDR3 region: CASSPTSSTDTQYF. The CDR3 DNA follows: TGTGCCAGCTCACCAACGTCTAGCACAGATACGCAGTATTTT.

V is TRBV7-6 and J is TRBJ2-7; D is unclear. The germline V gene has CDR1 SGHVS and CDR2 FNYEAQ. The CDR3 spans 14 residues. The ends were cut back, 1 base at V and 4 bases at J, with 11 bases in the middle. The CDR3 region is CASSLVDGTYEQYF. The DNA for the CDR3 is TGTGCCAGCAGCTTAGTGGACGGAACGTACGAGCAGTACTTC.

The chain couples TRBV3-1 (or the pseudogene TRBV3-2) to TRBJ1-6, with 9 bases identical to TRBD1. The CDR3 covers 17 residues. The V segment lost 4 bases and the J segment 7 bases; nucleotides outside the gene matches: 11. The germline gives CDR1 LGHDT, CDR2 YNNKEL (reference sequence). CDR3 sequence (DNA): TGTGCCAGCAGCCGTTATGGGACAGGGAGAGACAATTCACCCCTCCACTTT. As protein: CASSRYGTGRDNSPLHF.

This chain connects TRBV2 to TRBJ2-2, with no clear D. CDR1 SNHLY and CDR2 FYNNEI come from the germline V gene. The CDR3 is made up of 14 amino acids. V shed 4 bases and J shed 3 bases, with 9 bases lying between them. CDR3 sequence reads: CASSVVTYTGELFF. In DNA, the CDR3 is TGTGCCAGCAGTGTAGTGACCTACACCGGGGAGCTGTTTTTT.

This clone came up a few times. This chain joins TRBV6-2 or TRBV6-3 and TRBJ2-1, with 10 bases lining up with TRBD2. V gave up 5 bases and J gave up 6 bases; unmatched junction bases: 10. The length of the CDR3 is 16 residues. In germline, CDR1 is MNHEY, CDR2 SVGEGT. CDR3 nucleotide sequence: TGTGCCAGCAGTCGACACGCTAGCGGGGGAGTCAATGAGCAGTTCTTC. Residues: CASSRHASGGVNEQFF.

V gene TRBV11-3 combines with J gene TRBJ2-3, with 7 bases that match TRBD1. Germline-derived CDR1 and CDR2 are SGHNT and YENEEA. The CDR3 consists of 16 residues. Germline trimming cut 6 bases from V and 0 bases from J; bases unmatched to any gene: 9. The CDR3 coding sequence is TGTGCCAGCAGTCCACCGACAGGGATTAGCACAGATACGCAGTATTTT. It is translated as CASSPPTGISTDTQYF. The entire variable domain, with the rest obtained from reference TRBV11-3 and TRBJ2-3, is as follows: EAGVVQSPRYKIIEKKQPVAFWCNPISGHNTLYWYLQNLGQGPELLIRYENEEAVDDSQLPKDRFSAERLKGVDSTLKIQPAELGDSAVYLCASSPPTGISTDTQYFGPGTRLTVL.

The chain recombines TRBV10-3 with TRBJ1-5; 7 positions match TRBD1. The CDR3 has 14 amino acids. Trimming at V came to 5 bases and at J to 5 bases, leaving 6 bases not matched to a gene. Germline V gives CDR1 ENHRY, CDR2 SYGVKD. The CDR3, as DNA: TGTGCCATCAGTAGGGGACAGATCGATCAGCCCCAGCATTTT. The encoded protein is CAISRGQIDQPQHF.

The chain's CDR3 is CASSYYQHGGQFF. The CDR3 coding sequence is TGTGCCAGCAGTTACTACCAACACGGGGGGCAGTTCTTC. The J gene is TRBJ2-1, the V gene TRBV6-2 or TRBV6-3; D may be TRBD2 (6 bases). Germline CDR1 MNHEY, CDR2 SVGEGT. This CDR3 spans 13 amino acids. V lost 1 base and J lost 12, with 13 bases in between.

The chain has TRBV29-1 and TRBJ2-2; 7 nucleotides align to TRBD1. V lost 6 bases and J lost 0; bases outside the gene matches: 4. Germline lookup yields CDR1 SQVTM and CDR2 ANQGSEA. The CDR3 covers 14 residues. DNA of the CDR3: TGCAGCGTCCAGGGACAGCCGAACACCGGGGAGCTGTTTTTT. Amino acid sequence: CSVQGQPNTGELFF.

This chain uses TRBV4-3 with TRBJ2-7; D uncertain. The CDR3 has 13 amino acids. V gave up 0 bases and J gave up 3 bases, with 6 bases separating them. Per germline, CDR1 LGHNA and CDR2 YSLEER. CDR3 sequence (DNA): TGCGCCAGCAGCCAAGATCCCAACTACGAGCAGTACTTC. Its protein product is CASSQDPNYEQYF.

The rearrangement uses TRBV2 and TRBJ2-5; D might be TRBD2 (5 bases). V was cut by 8 bases and J by 4 bases, with 14 bases left in between. This CDR3 comprises 13 residues. Germline V gives CDR1 SNHLY, CDR2 FYNNEI. The CDR3 nucleotides read TGTGCCAGCTACCTAGCCATGGCAGAGACCCAGTACTTC. This encodes CASYLAMAETQYF. The variable domain in full, completed from reference TRBV2 and TRBJ2-5, reads EPEVTQTPSHQVTQMGQEVILRCVPISNHLYFYWYRQILGQKVEFLVSFYNNEISEKSEIFDDQFSVERPDGSNFTLKIRSTKLEDSAMYFCASYLAMAETQYFGPGTRLLVL.

This chain links TRBV11-2 with TRBJ2-7; 7 bases line up with TRBD2. Trimming took 5 bases from V and 2 from J; bases not matched to a gene: 12. Germline CDR1 SGHAT, CDR2 FQNNGV. This CDR3 spans 16 amino acids. CDR3 DNA: TGTGCCAGCAGCCCGACCCTAGCGGATGGAACCTACGAGCAGTACTTC. The encoded protein is CASSPTLADGTYEQYF.

The rearrangement joins TRBV30 to TRBJ1-1; D perhaps matches TRBD1 (6 bases). This CDR3 region has 16 residues. Germline V gene lookup returns CDR1 GTSNPN and CDR2 SVGIG (reference sequence). V dropped 4 bases and J dropped 4 bases, with 22 bases sitting between them. Here the CDR3 DNA reads TGTGCCTGGATGGATACAGGCGGGGGGCCGGGCACTGAAGCTTTCTTT. The encoded protein is CAWMDTGGGPGTEAFF.

This chain links TRBV2 with TRBJ2-1, with D possibly being TRBD2 (5 bases). The V gene's germline CDR1 is SNHLY and CDR2 FYNNEI. This CDR3 is built from 13 residues. V dropped 6 bases and J dropped 15 bases, with 21 bases sitting between them. CDR3 loop: CASRQAAGPKLFF. The CDR3 region has the DNA TGTGCCAGCAGGCAAGCGGCCGGGCCAAAGCTGTTCTTC.

The chain is built from TRBV7-2 and TRBJ2-5; 7 positions match TRBD2. The CDR3 has 14 amino acids. The J segment lost 5 bases and the V segment lost 5 bases, leaving 8 bases of the junction unmatched. The germline V gene encodes CDR1 SGHTA and CDR2 FQGNSA. The CDR3 coding sequence is TGTGCCAGCAGCCCACTAGCGACGGGGGAGACCCAGTACTTC. It specifies CASSPLATGETQYF.

This chain links TRBV5-1 with TRBJ2-1; tentatively, D is TRBD1 (6 bases). V lost 3 bases and J 5 bases, leaving 12 bases between the germline ends. This CDR3 region has 14 residues. Germline V lookup: CDR1 SGHRS, CDR2 YFSETQ. This CDR3 is CASSYRDKDNEQFF. In nucleotides, the CDR3 is TGCGCCAGCAGCTATCGGGACAAGGACAATGAGCAGTTCTTC.

The chain recombines TRBV19 with TRBJ1-2; D uncertain. V lost 5 bases and J lost 4, with 11 bases in between. CDR1 and CDR2 (germline): LNHDA, SQIVND (reference sequence). The CDR3 loop spans 13 amino acids. This CDR3 reads CASSFHSGYGYTF. As DNA, the CDR3 is TGTGCCAGTAGTTTCCATAGTGGCTATGGCTACACCTTC.

This chain connects TRBV21-1 to TRBJ2-5; no check of the table's D call, TRBD1, against the DNA was made. TRBV21-1 is a recognized pseudogene. The CDR3 consists of 20 residues. The CDR3, as DNA: TGTGCCAGCAGCCCCTCGCCTGCTAGGACAGGGGTTTATCCGCAAGAGACCCAGTACTTC. This codes for CASSPSPARTGVYPQETQYF.

A remark on this clone: Sequence at one end of the junction differs from germline and may be a read error. The rearrangement uses TRBV4-3 and TRBJ2-3; TRBD1 agrees at 8 bases. The CDR3 is 17 amino acids. From germline, CDR1 is LGHNA and CDR2 YSLEER. The CDR3 sequence is CACSRGQGTGRADTQYF. The CDR3, as DNA: TGCGCCTGCAGCCGGGGGCAAGGGACAGGTCGGGCAGATACGCAGTATTTT.

The chain is built from TRBV5-4 and TRBJ2-5; perhaps TRBD1 as D (6 bases). V lost 4 bases and J lost 1, with 23 bases in between. In germline, CDR1 is SGHNT, CDR2 YYREEE (reference sequence). The CDR3 extends over 18 amino acids. CDR3 protein: CASSPPTLIGGFQETQYF. DNA of the CDR3: TGTGCCAGCAGCCCCCCGACGTTGATAGGGGGATTCCAAGAGACCCAGTACTTC.

This chain connects TRBV11-2 to TRBJ1-2; D not resolved. Germline loops: CDR1 SGHAT, CDR2 FQNNGV. V was trimmed by 1 base and J by 8 bases, leaving 8 bases between them. The length of the CDR3 is 12 residues. Here the CDR3 reads CASSLGASGYTF. The CDR3 coding sequence is TGTGCCAGCAGCTTAGGGGCCTCGGGCTACACCTTC.

The chain joins TRBV29-1 to TRBJ1-2, with D perhaps TRBD1 (5 bases). The V end lost 4 bases, the J end lost 1 base, and 10 bases lay between the germline ends. Germline V gene sequence: CDR1 SQVTM, CDR2 ANQGSEA. This CDR3 comprises 13 residues. Here the CDR3 DNA reads TGCAGCGTTGGGGCAGGGATTAACTATGGCTACACCTTC. Protein product: CSVGAGINYGYTF. The full variable domain, in which reference TRBV29-1 and TRBJ1-2 provide the parts outside the CDR3, is SAVISQKPSRDICQRGTSLTIQCQVDSQVTMMFWYRQQPGQSLTLIATANQGSEATYESGFVIDKFPISRPNLTFSTLTVSNMSPEDSSIYLCSVGAGINYGYTFGSGTRLTVV.